These T cell receptor beta chains were read from a single sample in a study of blood T cell repertoires in COVID-19. Sequencing used immunoSEQ multiplex PCR; TCRdb keeps in-frame clones, though not all of them. The sample has 260,000 or so clones, about 87% seen once; the top ten hold around 2.6%. Sequenced input: PBMCs or T cells enriched from blood (not recorded which). The source of these receptors is a woman in her 30s with acute COVID-19. The CDR3 runs from the conserved cysteine through the conserved F or W. The D gene is left open where the match is weak. A clone size is listed for some rows: how often the clone was seen (once, few, many), or a class if it is expanded.

clone size: .
J gene: TRBJ2-7
D gene: .
V gene: TRBV10-2
CDR3 DNA: TGCGCCAGCAGTGAGTCAAGTCAATCTAACGAGCAGTACTTC
CDR3 protein: CASSESSQSNEQYF

clone size: .
J gene: TRBJ1-4
D gene: .
V gene: TRBV7-2
CDR3 DNA: TGTGCCAGCAGCCTGGACAGAAATAATGAAAAACTGTTTTTT
CDR3 protein: CASSLDRNNEKLFF

clone size: .
J gene: TRBJ1-2
D gene: .
V gene: TRBV19
CDR3 DNA: TGTGCCAGTAGGGACAGCGCGGATGGCCCATATGGCTACACCTTC
CDR3 protein: CASRDSADGPYGYTF

clone size: .
J gene: TRBJ1-6
D gene: TRBD1
V gene: TRBV7-8
CDR3 DNA: TGTGCCAGCAGCGTACAGGGGGGGGCTAATAATTCACCCCTCCACTTT
CDR3 protein: CASSVQGGANNSPLHF

clone size: .
J gene: TRBJ1-6
D gene: .
V gene: TRBV27
CDR3 DNA: TGTGCCAGCAGTACAACCTACGGGGGGTCCCTCCACTTT
CDR3 protein: CASSTTYGGSLHF

clone size: .
J gene: TRBJ1-5
D gene: .
V gene: TRBV12-3/TRBV12-4
CDR3 DNA: TGTGCCAGCAGTAAGGGGGATCAGCCCCAGCATTTT
CDR3 protein: CASSKGDQPQHF

clone size: .
J gene: TRBJ2-7
D gene: .
V gene: TRBV29-1
CDR3 DNA: TGCAGCGTTGTGGTCCCGGGGGGCCTCTACGAGCAGTACTTC
CDR3 protein: CSVVVPGGLYEQYF

clone size: .
J gene: TRBJ2-2
D gene: .
V gene: TRBV5-1
CDR3 DNA: TGCGCCAGCAGCCTAGGACAGCCAGCCGGCACCGGGGAGCTGTTTTTT
CDR3 protein: CASSLGQPAGTGELFF

clone size: once
J gene: TRBJ2-1
D gene: .
V gene: TRBV9
CDR3 DNA: TGTGCCAGCAGCGTCCGGGGATCTAGCTCCTACAATGAGCAGTTCTTC
CDR3 protein: CASSVRGSSSYNEQFF

clone size: few
J gene: TRBJ2-7
D gene: .
V gene: TRBV7-9
CDR3 DNA: TGTGCCAGCACCCTACCGGAGGACAGCAGCTTGGAGCAGTACTTC
CDR3 protein: CASTLPEDSSLEQYF

clone size: .
J gene: TRBJ2-2
D gene: TRBD2
V gene: TRBV13
CDR3 DNA: TGTGCCAGCAGACTAGCGGGGGGGCCTCTGACCGGGGAGCTGTTTTTT
CDR3 protein: CASRLAGGPLTGELFF

clone size: .
J gene: TRBJ2-2
D gene: .
V gene: TRBV10-1
CDR3 DNA: TGCGCCAGCAGTGAAACCCCAGGGGACGACACCGGGGAGCTGTTTTTT
CDR3 protein: CASSETPGDDTGELFF

clone size: .
J gene: TRBJ2-5
D gene: .
V gene: TRBV2
CDR3 DNA: TGTGCCAGCAGCGTAGACAGCCCCCGGGGGGAGACCCAGTACTTC
CDR3 protein: CASSVDSPRGETQYF

clone size: .
J gene: TRBJ2-5
D gene: .
V gene: TRBV4-1
CDR3 DNA: TGCGCCAGCAGCCTACTTTGGGGGGAAGAGACCCAGTACTTC
CDR3 protein: CASSLLWGEETQYF

clone size: .
J gene: TRBJ2-7
D gene: TRBD2
V gene: TRBV4-1
CDR3 DNA: TGCGCCAGCAGCCAAGACCCTAGCGGGGTCTACGAGCAGTACTTC
CDR3 protein: CASSQDPSGVYEQYF

clone size: .
J gene: TRBJ1-2
D gene: .
V gene: TRBV2
CDR3 DNA: TGTGCCAGCAAGAAGGTGAGGGGGTATCGTCACTATGGCTACACCTTC
CDR3 protein: CASKKVRGYRHYGYTF

clone size: .
J gene: TRBJ2-3
D gene: .
V gene: TRBV27
CDR3 DNA: TGTGCCAGCAGTTTGGTGGACTGGGGGGTCACAGATACGCAGTATTTT
CDR3 protein: CASSLVDWGVTDTQYF

clone size: .
J gene: TRBJ1-1
D gene: TRBD1
V gene: TRBV25-1
CDR3 DNA: TGTGCCAGCAGTGAGACAGGGGCTCAGAGCACTGAAGCTTTCTTT
CDR3 protein: CASSETGAQSTEAFF

clone size: .
J gene: TRBJ1-1
D gene: .
V gene: TRBV10-3
CDR3 DNA: TGTGCCATCAGTGAACGGACAGCGAACACTGAAGCTTTCTTT
CDR3 protein: CAISERTANTEAFF

clone size: .
J gene: TRBJ1-2
D gene: .
V gene: TRBV6-4
CDR3 DNA: TGTGCCAGCAGTGAGGGGGGTCAAGCTAACTATGGCTACACCTTC
CDR3 protein: CASSEGGQANYGYTF

clone size: .
J gene: TRBJ2-2
D gene: .
V gene: TRBV18
CDR3 DNA: TGTGCCAGCTCCCCGGGACACTCGAACACCGGGGAGCTGTTTTTT
CDR3 protein: CASSPGHSNTGELFF

clone size: .
J gene: TRBJ2-5
D gene: .
V gene: TRBV11-3
CDR3 DNA: TGTGCCAGCAGCCCGGGGGTGGGCGAGGAGATCCAAGAGACCCAGTACTTC
CDR3 protein: CASSPGVGEEIQETQYF

clone size: .
J gene: TRBJ2-1
D gene: .
V gene: TRBV19
CDR3 DNA: TGTGCCAGTAGTTTCACTCCGGGACAAGAGCAGTTCTTC
CDR3 protein: CASSFTPGQEQFF

clone size: .
J gene: TRBJ1-2
D gene: .
V gene: TRBV7-2
CDR3 DNA: TGTGCCAGCAGCTTGGCCCTGTGGGGAGGAGGCTACACCTTC
CDR3 protein: CASSLALWGGGYTF

clone size: .
J gene: TRBJ1-2
D gene: .
V gene: TRBV6-5
CDR3 DNA: TGTGCCAGCGGGAGGTACGATGGCTACACCTTC
CDR3 protein: CASGRYDGYTF

clone size: .
J gene: TRBJ2-7
D gene: .
V gene: TRBV27
CDR3 DNA: TGTGCCAGCAGTTTCGGACAGCCTCCCTACGAGCAGTACTTC
CDR3 protein: CASSFGQPPYEQYF

clone size: few
J gene: TRBJ2-1
D gene: .
V gene: TRBV6-2/TRBV6-3
CDR3 DNA: TGTGCCAGCAGCAAGACAGAGAACAATGAGCAGTTCTTC
CDR3 protein: CASSKTENNEQFF

clone size: .
J gene: TRBJ1-3
D gene: .
V gene: TRBV7-9
CDR3 DNA: TGTGCCAGCAGCTACATCGACTCTGGAAACACCATATATTTT
CDR3 protein: CASSYIDSGNTIYF

clone size: once
J gene: TRBJ2-7
D gene: .
V gene: TRBV5-8
CDR3 DNA: TGTGCCAGCCCCAACCGGGTTAGCTCCTACGAGCAGTACTTC
CDR3 protein: CASPNRVSSYEQYF

clone size: once
J gene: TRBJ2-7
D gene: TRBD2
V gene: TRBV18
CDR3 DNA: TGTGCCAGGTGGGGAGGGGTGAAGGCAGGTTACGAGCAGTACTTC
CDR3 protein: CARWGGVKAGYEQYF

clone size: few
J gene: TRBJ1-1
D gene: .
V gene: TRBV25-1
CDR3 DNA: TGTGCCAGCAGTGGAATAGGGGAGGGCACTGAAGCTTTCTTT
CDR3 protein: CASSGIGEGTEAFF

clone size: once
J gene: TRBJ1-2
D gene: .
V gene: TRBV27
CDR3 DNA: TGTGCCAGCAGTTTATCCCAGGGATATGGCTACACCTTC
CDR3 protein: CASSLSQGYGYTF

clone size: .
J gene: TRBJ2-2
D gene: TRBD2
V gene: TRBV28
CDR3 DNA: TGTGCCAGCGGTGAGCGGGGGGCAAACACCGGGGAGCTGTTTTTT
CDR3 protein: CASGERGANTGELFF